This T cell receptor beta chain was retrieved from a study of shared clonotypes between healthy human individuals. Study-wide results and caveats: Generally, naive subsets (rather than memory subsets) showed larger estimated richness. Sampling used blood alone; tissue repertoires probably differ. The authors expected sequencing depth to affect clonotype sharing among donors.

With 4 bases removed from V and 4 bases from J, the gap between germline ends came to 19 bases. Germline V CDR1 and CDR2: MDHEN, SYDVKM. The CDR3 is made up of 16 amino acids. Replicate PCRs for sorted subsets used about 200 ng DNA; this equaled tens of thousands of T cell genomes. This table comes from immunoSEQ multiplex PCR, and its TCRdb copy is limited to in-frame clones, with some not included. Altogether about 2 million clones are present, about 95% being singletons, with the ten largest covering roughly 1%. Comments on this clone: Its antigen remains unidentified.

CD8 cells classed as naive were CD45RO-negative and positively selected for CCR7, excluding terminally differentiated effector memory CD45RA+ cells. The V call is TRBV28, the J call TRBJ1-1; D is perhaps TRBD1 (5 bases). This TCR derives from a man aged 18 to 30 in good health. Sequencing was performed on naive CD8+ T cells sorted from blood. The CDR3 loop reads CASSWPQLGVTTEAFF. CDR3 DNA: TGTGCCAGCAGTTGGCCTCAACTGGGGGTAACCACTGAAGCTTTCTTT.